This TCR beta chain was recorded in a study of blood T cells in healthy people across ages. A word on this clonotype: What it binds is unknown.

The CDR3 runs 13 residues. CDR1 and CDR2 (germline): LGHNA, YSLEER. V lost 4 bases and J lost 11, with 17 bases in between. Next came a second PCR, run for about 6 to 12 cycles, which used a sample-barcoded 5' primer along with a J-beta primer mix. No fewer than 3 million CDR3-containing paired-end reads came from each sample. TCRdb ran MiXCR on the 5' RACE reads and lists one entry per CDR3 protein. The sample comprises about 580,000 distinct CDR3 sequences, around half of which are singletons, and just under 25% rests with the top ten. Findings and limits, study-wide: When set beside aged donors, long-lived donors presented more naive CD4+ cells and higher diversity.

This sequence originates from a man of 80 years or more in good health. The sequencing input was blood. This sequence joins TRBV4-3 and TRBJ2-5; weak D call: TRBD2 (5 bases). This CDR3 reads CASSLSRSGEQYF. CDR3 sequence (DNA): TGCGCCAGCAGCCTTTCGAGGAGCGGTGAGCAGTACTTC.